In this sample, the clone carrying this T cell receptor (beta chain) turned up a few times. This CDR3 is 14 amino acids long. V was clipped by 6 bases and J by 8 bases, with 19 bases between them. This sample is drawn from a study of blood T cells in healthy people across ages. Study context: For every two T cells, template switching captured about one barcoded beta molecule.

It was with a sample-barcoded 5' primer and a J-beta primer mix that a second PCR of about 6 to 12 cycles was run. TCRdb redid the calling of the 5' RACE reads with MiXCR, one entry per CDR3 protein. The sample carries fewer than 1.5 million distinct CDR3 sequences, 42% recorded once. This chain links TRBV12-3 or TRBV12-4 with TRBJ1-2; D remains unclear. Sequencing input: blood. This receptor was taken from a young woman in good health. The CDR3 sequence is CASSSIDGVKGYTF. The CDR3 nucleotides read TGTGCCAGCAGCTCAATTGACGGGGTGAAAGGCTACACCTTC.